What follows are 8 T cell receptor beta chains derived from one specimen sequenced in a study of blood T cell repertoires in COVID-19. Generated by immunoSEQ multiplex PCR, the TCRdb table keeps only in-frame clones and is missing some. The sample includes approximately 61,000 clones, approximately 83% seen only once; the top ten take around 13%. Source material: peripheral blood. These receptors were obtained from a human donor in a cohort sampled during active COVID-19.

V gene TRBV9 combines with J gene TRBJ1-4; TRBD1 matches 10 bases. The CDR3 runs 15 residues. Trimming removed 4 bases from V and 7 bases from J; junction bases left unmatched: 7. CDR1 is SGDLS and CDR2 is YYNGEE in the germline V gene. CDR3 DNA: TGTGCCAGCAGCACCCGACAGGGGGCGGGTGAAAAACTGTTTTTT. It translates to CASSTRQGAGEKLFF.

The genes are TRBV6-5 and TRBJ2-1; a possible D gene is TRBD2 (6 bases). This CDR3 has 15 residues. Germline V gene lookup returns CDR1 MNHEY and CDR2 SVGAGI. V shed 0 bases and J shed 6 bases, with 12 bases lying between them. The CDR3 DNA reads as TGTGCCAGCAGTTACTCCCCGATCGGGGGCAATGAGCAGTTCTTC. Amino acid sequence: CASSYSPIGGNEQFF.

Concerning this clone: The sample contains more than one DNA sequence encoding this CDR3. The chain is built from TRBV27 and TRBJ1-2; D uncertain. The CDR3 totals 13 residues. V was trimmed by 5 bases and J by 1 base, leaving 8 bases between them. The V gene's germline CDR1 is MNHEY and CDR2 SMNVEV (reference sequence). For the CDR3, the DNA is TGTGCCAGCAGTCCGACTTATAACTATGGCTACACCTTC. It codes for CASSPTYNYGYTF.

The V gene is TRBV7-9, the J gene TRBJ1-1, with 7 bases matching TRBD1. The V gene end was trimmed by 5 bases and the J gene end by 6 bases; junction bases not matched to a gene: 12. CDR1 is SEHNR, CDR2 FQNEAQ, per germline (reference sequence). The CDR3 extends over 15 amino acids. Here the CDR3 DNA reads TGTGCCAGCAGCCCCACGGGCAGGGGGAGCCCTGAAGCTTTCTTT. Its protein is CASSPTGRGSPEAFF.

The chain has TRBV19 and TRBJ2-6; TRBD2 might be the D (5 bases). Trimming took off 7 bases at V and 2 bases at J, with 12 bases between the two ends. Germline-derived CDR1 and CDR2 are LNHDA and SQIVND (reference sequence). This CDR3 has 15 residues. CDR3 sequence (DNA): TGTGCCAGTAACGAGGGATCTACTGGGGCCAACGTCCTGACTTTC. Protein product: CASNEGSTGANVLTF.

The CDR3 nucleotides read TGTGCCAGCAGCTTAACGGGACTACCGCAAGAGACCCAGTACTTC. Translation: CASSLTGLPQETQYF. V usage is TRBV7-3 and J usage is TRBJ2-5; 7 nucleotides align to TRBD2. Germline assignment: CDR1 SGHTA and CDR2 FQGTGA. This CDR3 spans 15 amino acids. With V trimmed by 0 bases and J by 2 bases, 3 bases remained unmatched.

This sequence joins TRBV30 and TRBJ1-6, with 7 bases that match TRBD1. Trimming took 8 bases from V and 5 from J; bases not matched to a gene: 9. The CDR3 contains 14 residues. Germline V gene lookup returns CDR1 GTSNPN and CDR2 SVGIG (reference sequence). CDR3 protein: CARQGGLDNSPLHF. In DNA form, the CDR3 reads TGTGCCCGACAAGGGGGCCTAGATAATTCACCCCTCCACTTT.

This chain joins TRBV15 and TRBJ1-1, with D maybe TRBD1 (6 bases). Deletions cut 4 bases from V and 7 bases from J, with 16 bases between. The germline V gene encodes CDR1 LNHNV and CDR2 YYDKDF (reference sequence). The CDR3 is 14 amino acids. The CDR3, as DNA: TGTGCCACCAGCATACGAACTACAGGGCGTGAAGCTTTCTTT. Protein product: CATSIRTTGREAFF.